Each of the 28 T cell receptor beta chains below was sequenced from the same sample in a study of response to subunit inactivated influenza vaccine. TCRdb passed the RT-PCR reads through MiXCR, listing each CDR3 protein once. The sample consists of about 780,000 distinct CDR3 sequences, about a fifth of them appearing once. Sequencing was performed on PBMCs from blood, taken 5 days after vaccination. Receptors originate from a man between 50 and 59 years old who received an inactivated influenza vaccine.

This clonotype has just a few counts. This chain connects TRBV3-1 to TRBJ1-4; tentative D call: TRBD1 (5 bases). The CDR3 totals 15 residues. The V end lost 3 bases, the J end lost 2 bases, and 10 bases lay between the germline ends. Germline V gene data show CDR1 as LGHDT and CDR2 as YNNKEL (reference sequence). In DNA form, the CDR3 reads TGTGCCAGCAGCCACGACCGGGGCACTAATGAAAAACTGTTTTTT. Protein: CASSHDRGTNEKLFF.

The V and J genes are TRBV24-1 and TRBJ2-5, with D uncertain. The V end was cut by 4 bases, the J end by 4 bases, with 6 bases between. This CDR3 has 12 residues. CDR1 is KGHDR and CDR2 is SFDVKD in the germline V gene. CDR3 DNA sequence: TGTGCCACCAGTGAAAACTCAGAGACCCAGTACTTC. Residues: CATSENSETQYF.

V and J are TRBV14 and TRBJ2-5; D may be TRBD2 (5 bases). V lost 0 bases to trimming and J lost 7 bases, with 12 bases between them. CDR3 length: 14 residues. Per germline, CDR1 SGHDN and CDR2 FVKESK. The CDR3 loop reads CASSQDGVRGTQYF. The DNA for the CDR3 is TGTGCCAGCAGCCAAGATGGGGTCCGGGGGACCCAGTACTTC.

The chain links TRBV20-1 to TRBJ2-7; TRBD2 matches at 12 bases. In germline, CDR1 is DFQATT, CDR2 SNEGSKA (reference sequence). The CDR3 runs to 14 residues. Trimming cost V 5 bases and J 3 bases; bases outside gene matches: 5. The CDR3 loop is CSAPGTSGYYEQYF. The CDR3, as DNA: TGCAGTGCTCCCGGGACTAGCGGGTACTACGAGCAGTACTTC.

V usage is TRBV5-1 and J usage is TRBJ2-3; 9 nucleotides match TRBD2. The length of the CDR3 is 17 residues. The germline V gene encodes CDR1 SGHRS and CDR2 YFSETQ. V was clipped by 2 bases and J by 2 bases; unmatched bases: 9. This chain's CDR3 is CASSFGSGGPYTDTQYF. The CDR3, as DNA: TGCGCCAGCAGCTTTGGTAGCGGGGGACCCTACACAGATACGCAGTATTTT. Together with reference TRBV5-1 and TRBJ2-3, the CDR3 gives the full variable domain: KAGVTQTPRYLIKTRGQQVTLSCSPISGHRSVSWYQQTPGQGLQFLFEYFSETQRNKGNFPGRFSGRQFSNSRSEMNVSTLELGDSALYLCASSFGSGGPYTDTQYFGPGTRLTVL.

The table lists this clonotype with a few counts. J is TRBJ2-1 and V is TRBV10-3, with D perhaps matching TRBD1 or TRBD2 (7 bases each). CDR1 ENHRY and CDR2 SYGVKD come from the germline V gene. V gave up 3 bases and J gave up 10 bases, with 16 bases separating them. The CDR3 length is 14 residues. This chain's CDR3 is CAISDDREGKEQFF. Written as DNA, the CDR3 is TGTGCCATCAGTGACGACAGGGAGGGGAAGGAGCAGTTCTTC.

The chain is built from TRBV6-2 or TRBV6-3 and TRBJ1-5; D may be TRBD1 (5 bases). Germline CDR1 is MNHEY and CDR2 is SVGEGT. V was clipped by 2 bases and J by 6 bases, with 14 bases between them. The CDR3 has 15 residues. The CDR3 sequence is CASSYGQGSPQPQHF. The DNA of the CDR3 is TGTGCCAGCAGTTACGGTCAGGGATCGCCTCAGCCCCAGCATTTT.

The chain uses TRBV12-3 or TRBV12-4 and TRBJ2-5; the D gene is possibly TRBD1 (5 bases). V dropped 7 bases and J dropped 5 bases, with 17 bases sitting between them. The CDR3 consists of 14 residues. CDR3 sequence: CASTMGPRGETQYF. CDR3 DNA: TGTGCCAGCACCATGGGGCCCCGTGGGGAGACCCAGTACTTC.

This sequence joins TRBV7-9 and TRBJ2-7; 7 bases match TRBD1. CDR3 length equals 15 residues. From germline, CDR1 is SEHNR and CDR2 FQNEAQ (reference sequence). Trimming cost V 5 bases and J 5 bases; bases outside gene matches: 12. DNA for the CDR3: TGTGCCAGCAGCCCGCTGACAGGGACCCGGGACGAGCAGTACTTC. This sequence encodes CASSPLTGTRDEQYF.

The chain has TRBV6-1 and TRBJ2-3; 7 nucleotides align to TRBD2. Per germline, CDR1 MNHNS and CDR2 SASEGT. Trimming at V came to 6 bases and at J to 7 bases, leaving 7 bases not matched to a gene. This CDR3 comprises 13 residues. The CDR3 DNA reads as TGTGCCAGCAGAGCGGGAAGAAGAAATACGCAGTATTTT. Protein product: CASRAGRRNTQYF.

This rearrangement joins TRBV6-1 to TRBJ1-2; 9 nucleotides agree with TRBD1. This CDR3 has 17 residues. CDR1 and CDR2 from the germline V gene are MNHNS and SASEGT. V was pared by 6 bases and J by 6 bases, with 17 bases of the junction left unmatched. CDR3 bases: TGTGCCAGCAGCCTACAATCCGGGACAGGGAGCAGGAATGGCTACACCTTC. It codes for CASSLQSGTGSRNGYTF.

This chain connects TRBV29-1 to TRBJ2-2, with TRBD1 identical over 9 bases. V lost 7 bases and J lost 4; bases outside the gene matches: 4. There are 13 residues in the CDR3. The germline V gene encodes CDR1 SQVTM and CDR2 ANQGSEA. The CDR3 protein is CSATGGFTGELFF. For the CDR3, the DNA is TGCAGCGCGACAGGGGGTTTCACCGGGGAGCTGTTTTTT.

This clonotype has more than one count but fewer than ten. The chain uses TRBV7-8 and TRBJ2-3, with 10 bases fitting TRBD2. Trimming cost V 0 bases and J 6 bases; bases outside gene matches: 12. Germline V gene lookup returns CDR1 SGHVS and CDR2 FQNEAQ. The CDR3 extends over 18 amino acids. In nucleotides, the CDR3 is TGTGCCAGCAGCTTAGCGCGGAGTCTAGCGGGAGCGATGGATACGCAGTATTTT. This translates into CASSLARSLAGAMDTQYF.

This clonotype was picked up a small number of times. The J gene is TRBJ2-7, the V gene TRBV12-3 or TRBV12-4; 9 bases map to TRBD1. The CDR3 loop spans 16 amino acids. V lost 6 bases, J lost 2 bases, and 11 bases stayed unmatched. CDR3 DNA sequence: TGTGCCAGCAGGCCCGGGTGGGGACAGGGACCCTACGAGCAGTACTTC. This sequence encodes CASRPGWGQGPYEQYF.

The genes are TRBV11-2 and TRBJ2-3, with 9 bases matching TRBD2. CDR1 and CDR2 (germline): SGHAT, FQNNGV. This CDR3 region has 15 residues. With 1 base clipped from V and 6 bases from J, the junction kept 5 bases outside the gene matches. This chain's CDR3 is CASSLGSSGRDTQYF. CDR3 sequence (DNA): TGTGCCAGCAGCTTAGGATCAAGCGGGAGGGATACGCAGTATTTT.

V usage is TRBV6-1 and J usage is TRBJ1-2; no firm D call. Trimming removed 2 bases at V and 2 bases at J, with 12 bases between. The CDR3 contains 15 residues. Germline-derived CDR1 and CDR2 are MNHNS and SASEGT. Here the CDR3 reads CASSERADVNYGYTF. CDR3 DNA: TGTGCCAGCAGTGAAAGGGCAGACGTGAACTATGGCTACACCTTC.

This rearrangement joins TRBV28 to TRBJ2-7, with 7 positions matching TRBD1. The CDR3 totals 15 residues. CDR1 is MDHEN and CDR2 is SYDVKM in the germline V gene. Germline trimming cut 6 bases from V and 3 bases from J; bases unmatched to any gene: 11. The CDR3 region has the DNA TGTGCCAGCAGCCCGACAGGGAAAGTTCTCTACGAGCAGTACTTC. Encoded protein: CASSPTGKVLYEQYF.

This clonotype was counted only a few times. The genes are TRBV7-6 and TRBJ2-7, with 11 bases matching TRBD1. The V gene end was trimmed by 5 bases and the J gene end by 6 bases; junction bases not matched to a gene: 6. The CDR3 consists of 14 residues. Germline V gene lookup returns CDR1 SGHVS and CDR2 FNYEAQ. The CDR3 DNA follows: TGTGCCAGCAGCCCCGGGACAGGGGGACTCGAGCAGTACTTC. Its protein product is CASSPGTGGLEQYF.

In its sample, this clonotype was seen a few times. J is TRBJ2-3 and V is TRBV9; 7 bases line up with TRBD1. The V gene's germline CDR1 is SGDLS and CDR2 YYNGEE. The CDR3 length is 16 residues. J gave up 3 bases and V 3 bases, and 10 bases lay outside the gene matches. The CDR3 bases are TGTGCCAGCAGCGGTCCGACAGGGACGAGAACAGATACGCAGTATTTT. It translates to CASSGPTGTRTDTQYF.

V gene TRBV12-3 or TRBV12-4 combines with J gene TRBJ1-1, with 8 nucleotides matching TRBD1. The CDR3 runs to 16 residues. Trimming cost V 0 bases and J 1 base; bases outside gene matches: 4. CDR3: CASSLAWQGANTEAFF. DNA for the CDR3: TGTGCCAGCAGTTTAGCGTGGCAGGGGGCGAACACTGAAGCTTTCTTT.

Ten or more counts support this clonotype. The chain joins TRBV12-3 or TRBV12-4 to TRBJ2-1, with 9 bases matching TRBD2. V lost 4 bases and J lost 5; bases outside the gene matches: 9. The CDR3 extends over 16 amino acids. The CDR3 DNA sequence: TGTGCCAGCAGTTCGGGACTAGCAGTGACCAACAATGAGCAGTTCTTC. Translating it yields CASSSGLAVTNNEQFF.

The genes are TRBV12-3 or TRBV12-4 and TRBJ2-1; no definite D call. The CDR3 is 11 amino acids. Trimming cost V 6 bases and J 9 bases, with 9 bases left between them. The CDR3 sequence is CASSASSEQFF. The CDR3 DNA reads as TGTGCCAGCAGCGCTTCAAGTGAGCAGTTCTTC.

The rearrangement links TRBV12-3 or TRBV12-4 to TRBJ1-2, with a tentative D call TRBD1 (6 bases). The CDR3 has 13 residues. Trimming stripped 1 base from V and 6 bases from J, with 9 bases between. This chain's CDR3 is CASSLGPGDGYTF. CDR3 nucleotides: TGTGCCAGCAGTTTAGGGCCAGGGGATGGCTACACCTTC.

The rearrangement links TRBV20-1 to TRBJ2-5; weak D call: TRBD1 (6 bases). Trimming shortened V by 3 bases and J by 9 bases, and 20 bases separated the two germline ends. Germline-derived CDR1 and CDR2 are DFQATT and SNEGSKA (reference sequence). The CDR3 spans 14 residues. The CDR3 coding sequence is TGCAGTGCTAGTCTGGGACAAAGGCGAAAGGCCCAGTACTTC. It codes for CSASLGQRRKAQYF.

This sequence joins TRBV4-1 and TRBJ2-6, with 9 bases identical to TRBD2. The CDR3 runs 18 residues. V dropped 0 bases and J dropped 2; count of bases not matched to a gene: 5. Germline CDR1 reads MGHRA; CDR2 reads YSYEKL. The CDR3 DNA follows: TGCGCCAGCAGCCAAGATCTTGGCGGGAGGGCTGGGGCCAACGTCCTGACTTTC. Translation gives CASSQDLGGRAGANVLTF.

The chain joins TRBV7-8 to TRBJ2-7; 7 bases are shared with TRBD1. The CDR3 extends over 16 amino acids. Germline V gene data show CDR1 as SGHVS and CDR2 as FQNEAQ. With V trimmed by 0 bases and J by 0 bases, 5 bases remained unmatched. CDR3 DNA sequence: TGTGCCAGCAGCTTAGCGAAGGACAGGCCCTCCTACGAGCAGTACTTC. Protein: CASSLAKDRPSYEQYF.

This clonotype was recorded many times. The CDR3 protein is CAITEQGNNEQFF. DNA for the CDR3: TGTGCCATCACAGAACAGGGTAACAATGAGCAGTTCTTC. The chain has TRBV10-3 and TRBJ2-1; the D gene is possibly TRBD1 (6 bases). This CDR3 is built from 13 residues. The germline gives CDR1 ENHRY, CDR2 SYGVKD. V dropped 7 bases and J dropped 5 bases, with 12 bases sitting between them.

The chain recombines TRBV27 with TRBJ2-1, with a tentative D call TRBD1 (6 bases). The CDR3 is 13 residues long. The germline V gene has CDR1 MNHEY and CDR2 SMNVEV (reference sequence). V dropped 3 bases and J dropped 8 bases, with 11 bases sitting between them. CDR3 DNA sequence: TGTGCCAGCAGTTTGGACAGTGGTGATGAGCAGTTCTTC. Translation: CASSLDSGDEQFF.